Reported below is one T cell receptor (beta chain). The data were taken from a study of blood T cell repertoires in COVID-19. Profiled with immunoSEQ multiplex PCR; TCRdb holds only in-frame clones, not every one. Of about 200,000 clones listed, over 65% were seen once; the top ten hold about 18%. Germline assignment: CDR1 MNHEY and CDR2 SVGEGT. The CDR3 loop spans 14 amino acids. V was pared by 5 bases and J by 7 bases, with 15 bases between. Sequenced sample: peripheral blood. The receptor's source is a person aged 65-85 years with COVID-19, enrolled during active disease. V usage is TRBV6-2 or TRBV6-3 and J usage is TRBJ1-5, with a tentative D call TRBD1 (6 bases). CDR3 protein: CASSQESGVQPQHF. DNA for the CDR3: TGTGCCAGCAGTCAAGAGTCAGGGGTCCAGCCCCAGCATTTT.